Following are 13 T cell receptor beta chains from one sample sequenced in a study of cytomegalovirus exposure and HLA in healthy donors. Vbeta (60) and Jbeta (13) primers were used in the PCR. The repertoire was sequenced with immunoSEQ multiplex PCR; TCRdb's copy has only in-frame clones and lacks some. Of 64,000 or so clones in the sample, 85% to 90% were seen once. Sample: PBMCs. These receptors originate from a female donor in good health and CMV-seronegative.

This clone appeared a few times. This chain connects TRBV18 to TRBJ1-2, with D unclear. CDR1 and CDR2 from the germline V gene are KGHSH and LQKENI. Trimming shortened V by 2 bases and J by 4 bases, and 11 bases separated the two germline ends. The CDR3 consists of 14 residues. This CDR3 reads CASSPSQTVYGYTF. The CDR3 DNA reads TGTGCCAGCTCACCAAGCCAAACAGTCTATGGCTACACCTTC.

V usage is TRBV7-9 and J usage is TRBJ1-4; 8 nucleotides align to TRBD1. From germline, CDR1 is SEHNR and CDR2 FQNEAQ (reference sequence). The V segment lost 4 bases and the J segment 12 bases; nucleotides outside the gene matches: 13. The CDR3 has 15 residues. This CDR3 reads CASSSNRGSEVELFF. In DNA, the CDR3 is TGTGCCAGCAGCTCTAACAGGGGGAGTGAGGTGGAACTGTTTTTT.

Comment on this clone: Compared with germline, one end of the junction differs, possibly owing to a read error. The chain has TRBV7-2 and TRBJ2-6, with D possibly being TRBD1 (5 bases). CDR3 size: 16 residues. CDR1 is SGHTA, CDR2 FQGNSA, per germline. CDR3 coding DNA: TGTGCCAGCAGCCCGAGCTTCAACTCTGGGGCCAACGGCCTGACTTTC. Protein product: CASSPSFNSGANGLTF.

The chain combines TRBV5-8 with TRBJ2-3; 10 bases agree with TRBD1. V was clipped by 5 bases and J by 1 base; unmatched bases: 10. The length of the CDR3 is 17 residues. From germline, CDR1 is SGHTS and CDR2 YDEGEE. CDR3 loop: CASSRQGALPGTDTQYF. CDR3 nucleotide sequence: TGTGCCAGCAGTCGACAGGGGGCTCTTCCAGGCACAGATACGCAGTATTTT.

V gene TRBV9 combines with J gene TRBJ2-3; no firm D call. Germline V gives CDR1 SGDLS, CDR2 YYNGEE. CDR3 size: 17 residues. V was cut by 3 bases and J by 4 bases, with 21 bases left in between. The CDR3 loop reads CASSETTPGLGADTQYF. For the CDR3, the DNA is TGTGCCAGCAGCGAGACCACCCCGGGTTTAGGCGCAGATACGCAGTATTTT.

The chain links TRBV7-3 to TRBJ2-6; 8 nucleotides agree with TRBD1. This CDR3 spans 14 amino acids. In germline, CDR1 is SGHTA, CDR2 FQGTGA. V lost 4 bases to trimming and J lost 7 bases; unmatched junction nucleotides: 3. The CDR3 nucleotides read TGTGCCAGCAGCTCCACAGGGGGAGCCAACGTCCTGACTTTC. It is translated as CASSSTGGANVLTF.

The chain couples TRBV6-5 to TRBJ2-1; TRBD2 matches 8 bases. This CDR3 has 15 amino acids. The germline CDR1 and CDR2 sequences are MNHEY and SVGAGI. V dropped 0 bases and J dropped 5; count of bases not matched to a gene: 3. CDR3 protein: CASSYSGLVNNEQFF. The CDR3 DNA is TGTGCCAGCAGTTACTCGGGACTAGTGAACAATGAGCAGTTCTTC.

The chain uses TRBV29-1 and TRBJ1-2; D not certain. V lost 3 bases and J 0 bases, leaving 8 bases between the germline ends. Germline loops: CDR1 SQVTM, CDR2 ANQGSEA. CDR3 length equals 13 residues. CDR3 protein: CSVDDTPNYGYTF. The CDR3 nucleotides are TGCAGCGTTGACGATACACCTAACTATGGCTACACCTTC.

The chain has TRBV27 and TRBJ2-7; 7 nucleotides line up with TRBD1. Germline CDR1 and CDR2: MNHEY and SMNVEV (reference sequence). Trimming took 2 bases from V and 3 from J; bases not matched to a gene: 1. This CDR3 spans 13 amino acids. CDR3 nucleotide sequence: TGTGCCAGCAGTTTAGGGGACAGCTACGAGCAGTACTTC. Protein: CASSLGDSYEQYF.

J is TRBJ1-2 and V is TRBV27, with D possibly matching TRBD1 (5 bases). Trimming took 10 bases from V and 1 from J, leaving 19 bases between them. CDR1 is MNHEY, CDR2 SMNVEV, per germline (reference sequence). The length of the CDR3 is 15 residues. CDR3 residues: CATREGTELNYGYTF. CDR3 in DNA: TGTGCCACCAGGGAGGGGACCGAGCTTAACTATGGCTACACCTTC.

The CDR3 here is CASSLSSGVHEQYF. CDR3 DNA sequence: TGTGCCAGCAGTTTATCCTCGGGGGTCCACGAGCAGTACTTC. The V gene is TRBV27, the J gene TRBJ2-7; D may be TRBD2 (6 bases). With 0 bases removed from V and 5 bases from J, the gap between germline ends came to 11 bases. The CDR3 extends over 14 amino acids. Germline loops: CDR1 MNHEY, CDR2 SMNVEV (reference sequence).

The chain joins TRBV18 to TRBJ1-1; 8 bases map to TRBD1. Germline-derived CDR1 and CDR2 are KGHSH and LQKENI. This CDR3 is built from 15 residues. Trimming cost V 5 bases and J 6 bases; bases outside gene matches: 11. This CDR3 reads CASSTGTGLIAEAFF. The CDR3 bases are TGTGCCAGCTCAACGGGGACAGGCTTGATCGCTGAAGCTTTCTTT.

The chain uses TRBV28 and TRBJ2-6; 7 nucleotides align to TRBD1. This CDR3 region has 16 residues. V gave up 0 bases and J gave up 2 bases; unmatched junction bases: 1. Germline CDR1 and CDR2: MDHEN and SYDVKM. Here the CDR3 reads CASSLWGTAGANVLTF. The DNA for the CDR3 is TGTGCCAGCAGTTTATGGGGGACAGCTGGGGCCAACGTCCTGACTTTC.